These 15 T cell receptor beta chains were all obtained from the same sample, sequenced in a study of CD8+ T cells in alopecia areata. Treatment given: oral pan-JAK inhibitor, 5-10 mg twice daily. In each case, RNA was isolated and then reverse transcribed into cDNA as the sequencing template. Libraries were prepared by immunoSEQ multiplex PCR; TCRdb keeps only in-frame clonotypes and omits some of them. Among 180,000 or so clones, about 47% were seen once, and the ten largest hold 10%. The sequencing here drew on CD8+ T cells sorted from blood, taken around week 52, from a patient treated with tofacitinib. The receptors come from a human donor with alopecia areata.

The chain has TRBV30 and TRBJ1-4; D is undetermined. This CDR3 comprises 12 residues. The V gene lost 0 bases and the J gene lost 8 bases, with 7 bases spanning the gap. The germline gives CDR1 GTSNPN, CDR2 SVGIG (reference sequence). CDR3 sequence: CAWSVNGEKLFF. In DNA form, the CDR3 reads TGTGCCTGGAGTGTAAATGGGGAAAAACTGTTTTTT.

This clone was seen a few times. The CDR3 spells CAWSVQSTDTQYF. The DNA of the CDR3 is TGTGCCTGGAGTGTACAGAGCACAGATACGCAGTATTTT. This chain connects TRBV30 to TRBJ2-3; D not resolved. CDR1 and CDR2 from the germline V gene are GTSNPN and SVGIG (reference sequence). Trimming removed 0 bases at V and 0 bases at J, with 4 bases between. This CDR3 region has 13 residues.

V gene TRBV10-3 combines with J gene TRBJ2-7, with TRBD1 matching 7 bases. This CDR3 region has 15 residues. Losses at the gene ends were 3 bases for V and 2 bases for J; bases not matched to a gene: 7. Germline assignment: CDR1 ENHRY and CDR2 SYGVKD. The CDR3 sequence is CAISDPPGQPYEQYF. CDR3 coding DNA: TGTGCCATCAGTGATCCCCCGGGACAGCCCTACGAGCAGTACTTC.

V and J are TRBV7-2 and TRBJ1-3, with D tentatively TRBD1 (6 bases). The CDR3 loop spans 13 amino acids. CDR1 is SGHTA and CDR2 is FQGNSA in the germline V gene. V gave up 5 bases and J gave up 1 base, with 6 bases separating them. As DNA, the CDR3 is TGTGCCAGCAGCCAGGGGTCTGGAAACACCATATATTTT. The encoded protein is CASSQGSGNTIYF.

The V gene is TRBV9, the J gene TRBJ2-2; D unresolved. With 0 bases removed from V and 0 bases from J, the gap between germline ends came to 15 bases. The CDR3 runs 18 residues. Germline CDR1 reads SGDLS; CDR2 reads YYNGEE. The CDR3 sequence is CASSVALARFSNTGELFF. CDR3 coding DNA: TGTGCCAGCAGCGTAGCTCTCGCACGGTTTTCGAACACCGGGGAGCTGTTTTTT.

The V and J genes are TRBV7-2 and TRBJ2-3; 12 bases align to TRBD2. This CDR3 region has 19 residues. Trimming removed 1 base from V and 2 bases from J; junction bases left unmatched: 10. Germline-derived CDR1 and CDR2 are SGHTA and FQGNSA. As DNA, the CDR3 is TGTGCCAGCAGCTTAGGCCAACTAGCGGGGGGCGGGATCACAGATACGCAGTATTTT. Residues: CASSLGQLAGGGITDTQYF.

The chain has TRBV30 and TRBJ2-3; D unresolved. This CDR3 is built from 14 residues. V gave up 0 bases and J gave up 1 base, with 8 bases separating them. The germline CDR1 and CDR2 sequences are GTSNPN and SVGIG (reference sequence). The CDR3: CAWSVLIGTDTQYF. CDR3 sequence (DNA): TGTGCCTGGAGTGTACTTATCGGCACAGATACGCAGTATTTT.

CDR3 protein: CASSPLGGAGNSPLHF. The CDR3 nucleotides are TGTGCCAGCAGTCCACTGGGGGGGGCAGGGAATTCACCCCTCCACTTT. V is TRBV27 and J is TRBJ1-6; D perhaps matches TRBD1 (6 bases). Germline V gene lookup returns CDR1 MNHEY and CDR2 SMNVEV (reference sequence). CDR3 length: 16 amino acids. V lost 5 bases to trimming and J lost 7 bases, with 18 bases between them.

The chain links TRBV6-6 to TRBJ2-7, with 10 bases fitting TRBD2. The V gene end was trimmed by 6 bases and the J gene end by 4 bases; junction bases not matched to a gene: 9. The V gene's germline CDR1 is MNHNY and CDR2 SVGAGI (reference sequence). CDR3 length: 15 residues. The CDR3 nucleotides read TGTGCCAGCAGACCCCTAGCGGGGGAGATTTACGAGCAGTACTTC. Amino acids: CASRPLAGEIYEQYF.

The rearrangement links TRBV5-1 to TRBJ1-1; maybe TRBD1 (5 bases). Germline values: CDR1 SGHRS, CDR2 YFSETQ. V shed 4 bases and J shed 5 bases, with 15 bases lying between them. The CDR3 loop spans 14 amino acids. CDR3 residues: CASSPSGGVTEAFF. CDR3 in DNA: TGCGCCAGCAGCCCATCGGGGGGAGTTACTGAAGCTTTCTTT.

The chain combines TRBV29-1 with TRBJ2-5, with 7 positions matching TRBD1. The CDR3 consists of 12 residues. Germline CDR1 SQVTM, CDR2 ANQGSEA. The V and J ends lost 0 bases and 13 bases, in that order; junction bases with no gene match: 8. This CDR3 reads CSVEESGAGGYF. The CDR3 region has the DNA TGCAGCGTTGAAGAATCGGGCGCAGGGGGGTACTTC.

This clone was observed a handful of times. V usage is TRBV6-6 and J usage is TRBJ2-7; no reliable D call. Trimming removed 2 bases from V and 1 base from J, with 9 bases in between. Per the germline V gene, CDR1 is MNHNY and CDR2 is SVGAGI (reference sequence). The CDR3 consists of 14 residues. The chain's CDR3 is CASSYEEGSYEQYF. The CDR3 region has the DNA TGTGCCAGCAGTTACGAGGAAGGGTCCTACGAGCAGTACTTC.

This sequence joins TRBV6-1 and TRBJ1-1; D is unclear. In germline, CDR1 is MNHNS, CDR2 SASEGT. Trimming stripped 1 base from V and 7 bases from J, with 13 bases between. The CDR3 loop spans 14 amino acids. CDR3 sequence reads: CASSEVAREGEAFF. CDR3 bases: TGTGCCAGCAGTGAAGTGGCGAGGGAGGGTGAAGCTTTCTTT.

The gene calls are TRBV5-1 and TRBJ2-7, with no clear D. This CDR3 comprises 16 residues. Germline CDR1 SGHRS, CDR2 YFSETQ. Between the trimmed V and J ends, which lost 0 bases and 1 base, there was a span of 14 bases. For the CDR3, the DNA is TGCGCCAGCAGCTTGGATTCAGGTATTGAGTCCTACGAGCAGTACTTC. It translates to CASSLDSGIESYEQYF. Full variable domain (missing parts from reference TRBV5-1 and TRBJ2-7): KAGVTQTPRYLIKTRGQQVTLSCSPISGHRSVSWYQQTPGQGLQFLFEYFSETQRNKGNFPGRFSGRQFSNSRSEMNVSTLELGDSALYLCASSLDSGIESYEQYFGPGTRLTVT.

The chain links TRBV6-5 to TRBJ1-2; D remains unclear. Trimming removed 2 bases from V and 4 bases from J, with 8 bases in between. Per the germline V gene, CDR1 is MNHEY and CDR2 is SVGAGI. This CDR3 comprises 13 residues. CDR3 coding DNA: TGTGCCAGCAGTTACGGGGAGGTCTATGGCTACACCTTC. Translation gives CASSYGEVYGYTF.